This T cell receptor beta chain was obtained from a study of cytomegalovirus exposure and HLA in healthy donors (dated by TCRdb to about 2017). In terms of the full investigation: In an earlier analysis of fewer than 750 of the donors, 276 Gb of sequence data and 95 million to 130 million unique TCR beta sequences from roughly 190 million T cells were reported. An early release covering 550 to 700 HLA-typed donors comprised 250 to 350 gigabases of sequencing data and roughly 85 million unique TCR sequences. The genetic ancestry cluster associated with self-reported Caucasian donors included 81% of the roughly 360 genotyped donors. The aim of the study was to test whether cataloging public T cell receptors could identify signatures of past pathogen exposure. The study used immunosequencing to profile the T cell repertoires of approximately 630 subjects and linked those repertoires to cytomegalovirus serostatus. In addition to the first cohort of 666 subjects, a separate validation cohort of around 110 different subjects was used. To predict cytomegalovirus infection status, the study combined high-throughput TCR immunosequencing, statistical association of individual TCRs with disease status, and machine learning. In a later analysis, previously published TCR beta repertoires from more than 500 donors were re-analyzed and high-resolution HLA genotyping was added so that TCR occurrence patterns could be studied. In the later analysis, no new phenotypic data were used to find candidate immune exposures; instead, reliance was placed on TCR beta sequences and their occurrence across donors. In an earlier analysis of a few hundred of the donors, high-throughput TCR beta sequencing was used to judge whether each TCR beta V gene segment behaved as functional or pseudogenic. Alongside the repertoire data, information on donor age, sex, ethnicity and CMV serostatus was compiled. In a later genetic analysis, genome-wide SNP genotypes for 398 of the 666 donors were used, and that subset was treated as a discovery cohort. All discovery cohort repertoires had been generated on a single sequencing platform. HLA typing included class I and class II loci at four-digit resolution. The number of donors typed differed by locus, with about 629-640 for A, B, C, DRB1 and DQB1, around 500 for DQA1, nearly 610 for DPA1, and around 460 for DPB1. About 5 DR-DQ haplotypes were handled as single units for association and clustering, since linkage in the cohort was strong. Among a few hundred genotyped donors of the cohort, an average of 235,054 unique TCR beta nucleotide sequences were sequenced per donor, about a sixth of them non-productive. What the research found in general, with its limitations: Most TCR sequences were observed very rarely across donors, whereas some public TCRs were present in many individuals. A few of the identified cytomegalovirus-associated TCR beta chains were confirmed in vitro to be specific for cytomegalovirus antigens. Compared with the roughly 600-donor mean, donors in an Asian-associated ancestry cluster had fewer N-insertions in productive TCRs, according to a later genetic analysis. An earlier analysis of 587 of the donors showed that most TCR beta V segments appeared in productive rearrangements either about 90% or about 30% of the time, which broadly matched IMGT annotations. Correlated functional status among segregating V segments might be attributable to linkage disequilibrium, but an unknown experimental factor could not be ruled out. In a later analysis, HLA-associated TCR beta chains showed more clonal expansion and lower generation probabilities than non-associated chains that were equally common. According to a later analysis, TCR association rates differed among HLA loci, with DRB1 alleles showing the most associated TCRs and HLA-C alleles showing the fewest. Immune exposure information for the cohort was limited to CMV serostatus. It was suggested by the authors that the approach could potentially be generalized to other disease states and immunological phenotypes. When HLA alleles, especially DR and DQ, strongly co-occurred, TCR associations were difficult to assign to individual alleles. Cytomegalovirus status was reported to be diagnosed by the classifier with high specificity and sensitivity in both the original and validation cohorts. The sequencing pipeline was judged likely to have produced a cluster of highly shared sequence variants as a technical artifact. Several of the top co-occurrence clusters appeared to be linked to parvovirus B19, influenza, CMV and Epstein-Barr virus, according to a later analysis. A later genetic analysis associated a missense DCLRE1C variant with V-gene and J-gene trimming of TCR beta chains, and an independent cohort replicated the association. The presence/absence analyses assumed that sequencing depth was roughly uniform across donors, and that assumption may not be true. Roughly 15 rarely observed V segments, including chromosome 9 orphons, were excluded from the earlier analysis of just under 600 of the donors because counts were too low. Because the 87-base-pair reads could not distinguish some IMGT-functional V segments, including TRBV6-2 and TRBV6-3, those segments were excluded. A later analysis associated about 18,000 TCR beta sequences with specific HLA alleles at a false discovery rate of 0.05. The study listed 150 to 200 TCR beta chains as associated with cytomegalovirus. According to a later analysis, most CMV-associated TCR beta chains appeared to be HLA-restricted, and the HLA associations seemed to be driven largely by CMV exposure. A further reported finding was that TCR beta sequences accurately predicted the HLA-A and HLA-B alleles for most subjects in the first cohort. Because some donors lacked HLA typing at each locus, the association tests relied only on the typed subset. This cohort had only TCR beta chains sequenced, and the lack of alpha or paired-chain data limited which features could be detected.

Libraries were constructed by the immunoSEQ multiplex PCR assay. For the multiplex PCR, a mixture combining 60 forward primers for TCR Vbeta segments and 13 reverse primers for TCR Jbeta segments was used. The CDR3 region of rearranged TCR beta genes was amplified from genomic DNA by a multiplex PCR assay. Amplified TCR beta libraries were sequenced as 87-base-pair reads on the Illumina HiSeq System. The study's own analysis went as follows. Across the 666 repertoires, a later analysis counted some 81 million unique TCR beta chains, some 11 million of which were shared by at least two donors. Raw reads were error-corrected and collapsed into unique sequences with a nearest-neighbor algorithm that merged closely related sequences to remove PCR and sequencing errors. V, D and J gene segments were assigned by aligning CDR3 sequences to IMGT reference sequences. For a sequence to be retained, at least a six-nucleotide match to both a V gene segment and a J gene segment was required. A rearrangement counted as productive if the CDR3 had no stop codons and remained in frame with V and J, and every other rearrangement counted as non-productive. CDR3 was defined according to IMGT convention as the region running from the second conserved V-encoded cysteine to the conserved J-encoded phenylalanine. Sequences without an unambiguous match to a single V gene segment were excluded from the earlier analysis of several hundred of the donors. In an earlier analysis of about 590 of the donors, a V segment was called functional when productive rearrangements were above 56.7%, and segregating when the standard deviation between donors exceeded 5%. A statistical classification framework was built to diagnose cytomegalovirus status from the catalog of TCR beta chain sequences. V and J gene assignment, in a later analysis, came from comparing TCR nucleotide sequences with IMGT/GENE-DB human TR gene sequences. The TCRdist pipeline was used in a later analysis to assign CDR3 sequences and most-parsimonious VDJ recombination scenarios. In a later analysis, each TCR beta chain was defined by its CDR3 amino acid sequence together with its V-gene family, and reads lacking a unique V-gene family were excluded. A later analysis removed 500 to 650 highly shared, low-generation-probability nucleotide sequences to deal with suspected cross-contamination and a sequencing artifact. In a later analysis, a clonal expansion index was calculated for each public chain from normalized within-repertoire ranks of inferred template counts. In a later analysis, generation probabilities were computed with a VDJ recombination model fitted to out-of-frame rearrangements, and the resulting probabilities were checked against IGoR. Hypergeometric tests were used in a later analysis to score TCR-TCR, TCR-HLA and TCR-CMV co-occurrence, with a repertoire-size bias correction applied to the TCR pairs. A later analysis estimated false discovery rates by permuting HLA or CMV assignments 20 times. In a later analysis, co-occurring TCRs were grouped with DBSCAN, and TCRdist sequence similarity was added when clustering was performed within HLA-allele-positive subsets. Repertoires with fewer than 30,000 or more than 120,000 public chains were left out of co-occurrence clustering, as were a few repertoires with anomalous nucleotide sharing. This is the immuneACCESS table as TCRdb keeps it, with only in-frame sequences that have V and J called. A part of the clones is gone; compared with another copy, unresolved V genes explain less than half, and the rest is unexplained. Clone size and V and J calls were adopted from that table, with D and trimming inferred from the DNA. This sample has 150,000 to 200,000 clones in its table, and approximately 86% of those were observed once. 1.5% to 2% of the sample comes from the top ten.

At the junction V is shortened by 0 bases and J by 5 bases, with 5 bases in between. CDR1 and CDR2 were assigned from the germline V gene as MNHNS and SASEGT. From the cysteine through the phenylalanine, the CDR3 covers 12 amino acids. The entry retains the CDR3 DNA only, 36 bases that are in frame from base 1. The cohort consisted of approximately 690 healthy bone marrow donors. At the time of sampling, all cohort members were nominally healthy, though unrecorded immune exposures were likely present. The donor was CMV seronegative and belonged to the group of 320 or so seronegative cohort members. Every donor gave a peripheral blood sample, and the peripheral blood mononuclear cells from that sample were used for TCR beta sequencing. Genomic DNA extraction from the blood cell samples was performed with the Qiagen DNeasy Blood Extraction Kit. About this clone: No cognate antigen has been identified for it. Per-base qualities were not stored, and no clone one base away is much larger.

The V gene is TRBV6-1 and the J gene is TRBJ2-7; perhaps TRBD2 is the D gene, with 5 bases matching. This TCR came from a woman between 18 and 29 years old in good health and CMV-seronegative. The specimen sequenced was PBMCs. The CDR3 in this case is CASSEARDEQYF. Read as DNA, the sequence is TGTGCCAGCAGTGAAGCGAGGGACGAGCAGTACTTC.